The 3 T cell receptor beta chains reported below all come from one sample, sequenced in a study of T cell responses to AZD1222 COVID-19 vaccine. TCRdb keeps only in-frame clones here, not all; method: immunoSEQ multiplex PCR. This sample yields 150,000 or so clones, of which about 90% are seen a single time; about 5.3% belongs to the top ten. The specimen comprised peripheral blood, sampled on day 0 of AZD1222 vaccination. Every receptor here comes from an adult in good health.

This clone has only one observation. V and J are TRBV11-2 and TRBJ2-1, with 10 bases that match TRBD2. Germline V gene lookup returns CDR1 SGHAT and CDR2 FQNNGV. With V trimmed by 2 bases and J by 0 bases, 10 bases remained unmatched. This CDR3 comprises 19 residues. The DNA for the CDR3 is TGTGCCAGCAGCTTAAGGGCTAGCGGGAGCCTTAGCTCCTACAATGAGCAGTTCTTC. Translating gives CASSLRASGSLSSYNEQFF.

The CDR3 loop is CASSEAGDFGHPNYGYTF. CDR3 DNA sequence: TGTGCCAGCAGTGAAGCGGGAGACTTTGGTCATCCTAACTATGGCTACACCTTC. The chain couples TRBV6-1 to TRBJ1-2; D remains ambiguous. V lost 0 bases and J 0 bases, leaving 17 bases between the germline ends. CDR3 length: 18 amino acids. Germline assignment: CDR1 MNHNS and CDR2 SASEGT.

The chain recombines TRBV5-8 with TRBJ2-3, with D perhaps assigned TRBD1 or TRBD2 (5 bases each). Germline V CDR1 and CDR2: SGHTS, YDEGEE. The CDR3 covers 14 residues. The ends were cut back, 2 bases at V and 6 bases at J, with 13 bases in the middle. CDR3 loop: CASSLPGARDTQYF. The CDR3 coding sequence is TGTGCCAGCAGCTTACCCGGGGCGCGGGATACGCAGTATTTT.